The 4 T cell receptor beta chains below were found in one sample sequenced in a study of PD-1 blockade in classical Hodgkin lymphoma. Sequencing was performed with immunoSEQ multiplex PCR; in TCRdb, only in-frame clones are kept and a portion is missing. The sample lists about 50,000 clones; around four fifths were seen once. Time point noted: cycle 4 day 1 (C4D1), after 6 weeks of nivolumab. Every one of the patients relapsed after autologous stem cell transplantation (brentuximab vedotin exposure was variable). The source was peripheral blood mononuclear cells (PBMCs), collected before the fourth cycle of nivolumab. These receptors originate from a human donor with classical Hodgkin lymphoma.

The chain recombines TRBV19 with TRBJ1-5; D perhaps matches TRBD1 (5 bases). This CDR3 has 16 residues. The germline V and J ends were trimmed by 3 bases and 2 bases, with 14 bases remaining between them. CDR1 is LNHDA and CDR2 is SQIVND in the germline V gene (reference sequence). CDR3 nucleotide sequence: TGTGCCAGTAGTATCCCCGGGGGGGATGGCAATCAGCCCCAGCATTTT. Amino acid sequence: CASSIPGGDGNQPQHF.

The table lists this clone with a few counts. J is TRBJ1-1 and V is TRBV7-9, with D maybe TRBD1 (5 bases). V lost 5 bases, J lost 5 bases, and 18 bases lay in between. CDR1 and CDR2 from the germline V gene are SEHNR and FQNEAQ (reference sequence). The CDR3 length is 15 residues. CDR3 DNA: TGTGCCAGCAGCCCCCCGGGGCACGAGGGGACTGAAGCTTTCTTT. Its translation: CASSPPGHEGTEAFF.

CDR3: CASSMVWSHQNIQYF. The DNA of the CDR3 is TGTGCCAGTAGTATGGTTTGGTCGCACCAAAACATTCAGTACTTC. The rearrangement joins TRBV19 to TRBJ2-4, with D unclear. The CDR3 has 15 residues. Trimming removed 3 bases from V and 5 bases from J, with 14 bases in between. The germline V gene encodes CDR1 LNHDA and CDR2 SQIVND (reference sequence).

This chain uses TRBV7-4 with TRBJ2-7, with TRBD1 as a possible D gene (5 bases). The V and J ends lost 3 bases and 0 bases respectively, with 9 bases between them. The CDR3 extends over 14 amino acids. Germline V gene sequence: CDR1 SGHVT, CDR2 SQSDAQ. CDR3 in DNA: TGTGCCAGCAGCTTTGGCAGGGTCTCCTACGAGCAGTACTTC. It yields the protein CASSFGRVSYEQYF.